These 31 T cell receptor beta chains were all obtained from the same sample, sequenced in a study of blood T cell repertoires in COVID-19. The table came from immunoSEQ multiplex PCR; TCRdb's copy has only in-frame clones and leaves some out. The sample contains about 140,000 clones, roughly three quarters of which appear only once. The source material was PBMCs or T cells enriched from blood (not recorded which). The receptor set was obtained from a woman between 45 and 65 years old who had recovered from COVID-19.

CDR3 bases: TGTGCCAGCAGTCTATCGGGAGGACAGTCGAGCGAGCAGTACGTC. Translated, it gives CASSLSGGQSSEQYV. This chain uses TRBV6-5 with TRBJ2-7; a weak D match, TRBD2 (7 bases). The CDR3 covers 15 residues. V was pared by 5 bases and J by 6 bases, with 20 bases between. The V gene's germline CDR1 is MNHEY and CDR2 SVGAGI.

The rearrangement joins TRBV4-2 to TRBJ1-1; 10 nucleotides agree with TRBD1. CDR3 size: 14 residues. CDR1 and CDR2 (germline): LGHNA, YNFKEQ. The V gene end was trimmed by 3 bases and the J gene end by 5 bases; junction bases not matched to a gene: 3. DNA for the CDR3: TGTGCCAGCAGCCAGGGACAGGGGAGAACTGAAGCTTTCTTT. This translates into CASSQGQGRTEAFF.

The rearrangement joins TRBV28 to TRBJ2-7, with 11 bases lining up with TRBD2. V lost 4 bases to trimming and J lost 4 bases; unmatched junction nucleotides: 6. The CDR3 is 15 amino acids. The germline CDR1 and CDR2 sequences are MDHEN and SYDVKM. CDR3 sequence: CASSYRSSGGYEQYV. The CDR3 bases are TGTGCCAGCAGTTACAGGTCTAGCGGGGGGTACGAGCAGTACGTC.

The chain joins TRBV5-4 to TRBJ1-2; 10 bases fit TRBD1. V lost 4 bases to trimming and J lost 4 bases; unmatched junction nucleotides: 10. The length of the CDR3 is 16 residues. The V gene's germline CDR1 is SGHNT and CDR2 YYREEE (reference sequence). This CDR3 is CASSQTGGATFYGYTF. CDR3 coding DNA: TGTGCCAGCAGCCAGACAGGGGGCGCGACTTTCTATGGCTACACCTTC.

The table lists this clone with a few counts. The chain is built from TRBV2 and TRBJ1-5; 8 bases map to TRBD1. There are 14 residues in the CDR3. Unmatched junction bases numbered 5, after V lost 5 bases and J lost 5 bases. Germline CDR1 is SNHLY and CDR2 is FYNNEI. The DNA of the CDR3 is TGTGCCAGCAGTTACGGACAGGGTGATCAGCCCCAGCATTTT. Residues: CASSYGQGDQPQHF.

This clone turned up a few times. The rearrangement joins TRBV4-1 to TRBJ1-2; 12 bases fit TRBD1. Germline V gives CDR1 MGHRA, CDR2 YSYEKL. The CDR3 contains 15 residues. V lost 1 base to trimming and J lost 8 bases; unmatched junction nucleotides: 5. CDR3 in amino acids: CASSQGDRGQRGYTF. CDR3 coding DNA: TGCGCCAGCAGCCAAGGGGACAGGGGGCAGCGAGGCTACACCTTC.

CDR3 DNA sequence: TGTGCCACCAGCAGTGAGGTAGGGGGTGCTGAAGCTTTCTTT. This gives the protein CATSSEVGGAEAFF. The rearrangement links TRBV15 to TRBJ1-1; tentatively, D is TRBD1 (6 bases). Trimming pared 3 bases from V and 6 bases from J, leaving 14 bases between. Germline values: CDR1 LNHNV, CDR2 YYDKDF (reference sequence). The length of the CDR3 is 14 residues. The entire variable domain, with the rest obtained from reference TRBV15 and TRBJ1-1, is as follows: DAMVIQNPRYQVTQFGKPVTLSCSQTLNHNVMYWYQQKSSQAPKLLFHYYDKDFNNEADTPDNFQSRRPNTSFCFLDIRSPGLGDTAMYLCATSSEVGGAEAFFGQGTRLTVV.

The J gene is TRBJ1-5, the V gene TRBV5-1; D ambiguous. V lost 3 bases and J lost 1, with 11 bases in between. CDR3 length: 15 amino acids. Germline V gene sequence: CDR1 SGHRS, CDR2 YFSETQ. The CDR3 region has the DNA TGCGCCAGCAGCTCGACACCTGGCAGCAATCAGCCCCAGCATTTT. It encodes CASSSTPGSNQPQHF.

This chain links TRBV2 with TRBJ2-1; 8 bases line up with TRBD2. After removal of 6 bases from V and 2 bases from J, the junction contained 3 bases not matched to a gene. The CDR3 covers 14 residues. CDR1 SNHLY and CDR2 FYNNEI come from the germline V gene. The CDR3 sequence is CASRPGLAYNEQFF. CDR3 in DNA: TGTGCCAGCAGGCCGGGACTAGCCTACAATGAGCAGTTCTTC.

This CDR3 is CASSLGGHGYTF. DNA for the CDR3: TGTGCCAGCAGTTTGGGGGGTCATGGCTACACCTTC. This sequence joins TRBV28 and TRBJ1-2, with D tentatively TRBD1 (5 bases). This CDR3 comprises 12 residues. From germline, CDR1 is MDHEN and CDR2 SYDVKM. The V and J ends lost 3 bases and 6 bases respectively, with 8 bases between them.

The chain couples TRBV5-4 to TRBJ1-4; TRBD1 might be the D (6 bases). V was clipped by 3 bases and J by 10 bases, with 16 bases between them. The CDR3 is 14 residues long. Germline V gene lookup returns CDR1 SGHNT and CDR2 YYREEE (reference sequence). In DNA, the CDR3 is TGTGCCAGCAGCTCCGGTACAGGGACGGGAAAACTGTTTTTT. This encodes CASSSGTGTGKLFF.

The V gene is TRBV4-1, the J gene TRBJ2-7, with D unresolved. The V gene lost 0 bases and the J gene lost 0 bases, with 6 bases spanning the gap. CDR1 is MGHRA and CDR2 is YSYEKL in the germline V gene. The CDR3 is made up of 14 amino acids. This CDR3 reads CASSQDHSSYEQYV. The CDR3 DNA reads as TGCGCCAGCAGCCAAGACCACAGCTCCTACGAGCAGTACGTC.

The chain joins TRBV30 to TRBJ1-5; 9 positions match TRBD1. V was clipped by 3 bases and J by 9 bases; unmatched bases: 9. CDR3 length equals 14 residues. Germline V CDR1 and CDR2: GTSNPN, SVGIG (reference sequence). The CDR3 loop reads CAWSARDREGPQHF. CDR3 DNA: TGTGCCTGGAGCGCCCGGGACAGGGAAGGGCCCCAGCATTTT.

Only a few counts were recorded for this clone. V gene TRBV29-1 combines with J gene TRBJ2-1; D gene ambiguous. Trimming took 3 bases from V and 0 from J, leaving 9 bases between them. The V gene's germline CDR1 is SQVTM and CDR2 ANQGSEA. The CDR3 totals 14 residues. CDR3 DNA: TGCAGCGTTGAGGTCTTGAGCTCCTACAATGAGCAGTTCTTC. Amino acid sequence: CSVEVLSSYNEQFF.

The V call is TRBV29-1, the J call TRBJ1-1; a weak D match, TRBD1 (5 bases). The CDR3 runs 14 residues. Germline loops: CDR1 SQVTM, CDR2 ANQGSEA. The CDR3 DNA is TGCTGTCACCTGGGGGGATTTACGAACACTGAAGCTTTCTTT. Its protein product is CCHLGGFTNTEAFF.

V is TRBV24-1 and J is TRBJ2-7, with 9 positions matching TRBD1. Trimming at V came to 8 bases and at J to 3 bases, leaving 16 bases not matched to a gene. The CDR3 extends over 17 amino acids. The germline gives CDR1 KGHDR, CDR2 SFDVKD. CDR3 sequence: CATIRENRDRAFYEQYV. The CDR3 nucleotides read TGTGCCACCATTCGGGAGAACCGGGACAGGGCGTTCTACGAGCAGTACGTC.

CDR3: CASSARDRGLLLRDTQYF. DNA for the CDR3: TGTGCCAGCAGTGCCCGGGACAGGGGGCTCCTGTTGCGAGATACGCAGTATTTT. This sequence joins TRBV2 and TRBJ2-3; 12 nucleotides align to TRBD1. Trimming took 4 bases from V and 5 from J; bases not matched to a gene: 13. The CDR3 is made up of 18 amino acids. Germline V CDR1 and CDR2: SNHLY, FYNNEI.

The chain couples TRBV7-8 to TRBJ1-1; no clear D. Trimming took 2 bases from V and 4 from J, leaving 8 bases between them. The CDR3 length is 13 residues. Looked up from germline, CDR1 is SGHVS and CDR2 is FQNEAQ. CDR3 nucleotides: TGTGCCAGCAGCTTACCCGGGATCACTGAAGCTTTCTTT. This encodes CASSLPGITEAFF.

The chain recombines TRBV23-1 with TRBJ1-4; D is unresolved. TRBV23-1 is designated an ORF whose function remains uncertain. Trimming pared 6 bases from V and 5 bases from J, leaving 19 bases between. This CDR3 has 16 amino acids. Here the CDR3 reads CASREIPCRSNEKLFF. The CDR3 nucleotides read TGCGCCAGCAGAGAAATTCCTTGCAGGTCGAATGAAAAACTGTTTTTT.

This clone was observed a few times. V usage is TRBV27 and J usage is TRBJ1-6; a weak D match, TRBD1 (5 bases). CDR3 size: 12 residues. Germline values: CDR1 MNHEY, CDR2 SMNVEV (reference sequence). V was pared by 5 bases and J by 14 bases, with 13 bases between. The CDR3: CASSPPEGALHF. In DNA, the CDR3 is TGTGCCAGCAGTCCTCCGGAAGGGGCCCTCCACTTT.

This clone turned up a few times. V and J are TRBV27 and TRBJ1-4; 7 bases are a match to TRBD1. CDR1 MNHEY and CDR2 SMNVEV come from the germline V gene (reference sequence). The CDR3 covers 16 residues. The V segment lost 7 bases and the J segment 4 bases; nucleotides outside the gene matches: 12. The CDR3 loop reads CASTLRGGTVNEKLFF. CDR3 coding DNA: TGTGCCAGCACTCTACGCGGCGGGACAGTTAATGAAAAACTGTTTTTT.

As DNA, the CDR3 is TGTGCCAGCAGCACAAGACAGGGCCGAAATTCACCCCTCCACTTT. It yields the protein CASSTRQGRNSPLHF. This chain links TRBV5-8 with TRBJ1-6, with 7 bases matching TRBD1. The CDR3 runs to 15 residues. Germline loops: CDR1 SGHTS, CDR2 YDEGEE. The junction had 8 bases not matched to a gene; V was cut back by 4 bases and J by 7 bases. Combining the CDR3 with reference TRBV5-8 and TRBJ1-6 gives the whole variable domain EAGVTQSPTHLIKTRGQQATLRCSPISGHTSVYWYQQALGLGLQFLLWYDEGEERNRGNFPPRFSGRQFPNYSSELNVNALELEDSALYLCASSTRQGRNSPLHFGNGTRLTVT.

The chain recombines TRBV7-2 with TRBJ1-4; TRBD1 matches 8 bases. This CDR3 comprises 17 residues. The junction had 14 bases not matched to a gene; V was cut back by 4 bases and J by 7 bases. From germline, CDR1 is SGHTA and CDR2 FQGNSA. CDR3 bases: TGTGCCAGCAGCTCAAACCAGGGGGGGACAGGTGGTGAAAAACTGTTTTTT. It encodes CASSSNQGGTGGEKLFF.

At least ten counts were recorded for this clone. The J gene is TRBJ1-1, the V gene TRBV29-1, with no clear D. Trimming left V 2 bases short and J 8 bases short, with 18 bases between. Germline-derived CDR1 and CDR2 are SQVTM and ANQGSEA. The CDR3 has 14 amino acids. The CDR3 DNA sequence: TGCAGCGTTGAAATGGTGGAGATATCCTCGGAAGCTTTCTTT. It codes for CSVEMVEISSEAFF.

The CDR3 sequence is CASRLGGVGTEAFF. The DNA of the CDR3 is TGTGCCAGCAGGTTGGGGGGTGTAGGTACTGAAGCTTTCTTT. The rearrangement uses TRBV7-3 and TRBJ1-1; a possible D gene is TRBD1 (5 bases). Germline V gives CDR1 SGHTA, CDR2 FQGTGA. CDR3 length: 14 residues. V gave up 6 bases and J gave up 5 bases, with 16 bases separating them.

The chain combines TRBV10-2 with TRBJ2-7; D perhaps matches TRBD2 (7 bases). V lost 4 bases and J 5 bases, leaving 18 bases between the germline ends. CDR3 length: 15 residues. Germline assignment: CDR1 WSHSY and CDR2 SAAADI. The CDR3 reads CASSGVRGGPHEQYV. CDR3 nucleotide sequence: TGCGCCAGCAGTGGGGTTAGGGGGGGCCCCCACGAGCAGTACGTC.

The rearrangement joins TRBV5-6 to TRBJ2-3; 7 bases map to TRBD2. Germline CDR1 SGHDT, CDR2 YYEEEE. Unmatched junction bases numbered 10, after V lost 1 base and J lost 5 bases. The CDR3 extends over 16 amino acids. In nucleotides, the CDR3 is TGTGCCAGCAGCTTGTCGGACCCAGGGAGGGGAGATACGCAGTATTTT. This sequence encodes CASSLSDPGRGDTQYF.

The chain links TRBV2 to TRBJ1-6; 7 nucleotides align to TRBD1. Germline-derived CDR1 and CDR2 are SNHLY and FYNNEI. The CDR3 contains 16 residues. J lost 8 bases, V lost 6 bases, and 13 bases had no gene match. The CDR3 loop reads CASSLNQQGRDSPLHF. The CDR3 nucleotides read TGTGCCAGCAGCCTCAACCAACAGGGGCGGGATTCACCCCTCCACTTT.

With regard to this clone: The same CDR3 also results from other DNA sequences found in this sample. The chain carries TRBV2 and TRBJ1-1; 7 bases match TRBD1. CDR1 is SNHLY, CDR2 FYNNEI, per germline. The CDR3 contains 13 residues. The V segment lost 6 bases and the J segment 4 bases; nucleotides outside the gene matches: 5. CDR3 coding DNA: TGTGCCAGCAGAATTGACAGGGCCACTGAAGCTTTCTTT. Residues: CASRIDRATEAFF.

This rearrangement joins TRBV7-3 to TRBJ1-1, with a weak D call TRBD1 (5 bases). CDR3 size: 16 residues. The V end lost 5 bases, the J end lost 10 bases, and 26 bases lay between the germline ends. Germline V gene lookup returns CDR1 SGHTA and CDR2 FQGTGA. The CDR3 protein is CASSTPGGVKDRGAFF. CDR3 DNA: TGTGCCAGCAGCACCCCGGGGGGGGTAAAGGATCGAGGAGCTTTCTTT. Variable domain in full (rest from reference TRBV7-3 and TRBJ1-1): GAGVSQTPSNKVTEKGKYVELRCDPISGHTALYWYRQSLGQGPEFLIYFQGTGAADDSGLPNDRFFAVRPEGSVSTLKIQRTERGDSAVYLCASSTPGGVKDRGAFFGQGTRLTVV.

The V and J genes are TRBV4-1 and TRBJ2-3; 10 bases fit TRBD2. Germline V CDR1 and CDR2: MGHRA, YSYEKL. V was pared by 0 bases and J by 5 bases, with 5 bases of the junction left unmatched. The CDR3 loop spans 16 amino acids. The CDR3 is CASSQEERGGQDTQYF. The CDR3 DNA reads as TGCGCCAGCAGCCAAGAAGAGCGGGGGGGCCAAGATACGCAGTATTTT.